The 10 T cell receptor beta chains below come from one sample, sequenced in a study of blood T cell repertoires in COVID-19. Some clones are missing from TCRdb's copy, which holds only in-frame ones; the method was immunoSEQ multiplex PCR. The sample shows 65,000 or so clones, 65% to 85% of them seen only once. Sequencing input: peripheral blood. The receptors derive from a woman aged 45-65 years with active or convalescent COVID-19.

The J gene is TRBJ1-2, the V gene TRBV2; D might be TRBD1 (5 bases). The length of the CDR3 is 12 residues. V gave up 3 bases and J gave up 5 bases, with 7 bases separating them. CDR1 is SNHLY and CDR2 is FYNNEI in the germline V gene. DNA of the CDR3: TGTGCCAGCAGTGACCAGGGTTATGGCTACACCTTC. Its translation is CASSDQGYGYTF.

The chain is built from TRBV5-8 and TRBJ2-3, with 8 bases fitting TRBD1. The CDR3 length is 14 residues. CDR1 SGHTS and CDR2 YDEGEE come from the germline V gene. After removal of 4 bases from V and 9 bases from J, the junction contained 10 bases not matched to a gene. CDR3 residues: CASSPQTGEETQYF. The CDR3 DNA reads as TGTGCCAGCAGCCCGCAGACAGGGGAGGAAACGCAGTATTTT.

The chain is built from TRBV11-3 and TRBJ2-3; 7 nucleotides agree with TRBD2. The CDR3 sequence is 17 residues long. CDR1 is SGHNT, CDR2 YENEEA, per germline. J gave up 0 bases and V 1 base, and 7 bases lay outside the gene matches. CDR3 nucleotide sequence: TGTGCCAGCAGCTTAGGGACGGGAGGCTCTAGCACAGATACGCAGTATTTT. Translated, it gives CASSLGTGGSSTDTQYF.

About this clone itself: A junction boundary mismatches the germline segment, possibly from a read error. The V gene is TRBV7-7, the J gene TRBJ1-1; D not certain. Germline assignment: CDR1 SSHAT and CDR2 FNYEAQ (reference sequence). This CDR3 is 13 amino acids long. The CDR3 sequence: CASSREMNTEAFF. CDR3 in DNA: TGTGCTAGCAGCCGGGAGATGAACACTGAAGCTTTCTTT.

This clone was found once. The rearrangement joins TRBV7-9 to TRBJ2-1; the match to TRBD2 covers 9 bases. Germline CDR1 is SEHNR and CDR2 is FQNEAQ (reference sequence). V shed 5 bases, J shed 15 bases, and the junction held 11 bases outside the gene matches. There are 13 residues in the CDR3. CDR3 in amino acids: CASSPRTSERAFF. CDR3 DNA: TGTGCCAGCAGCCCTCGGACTAGCGAAAGGGCGTTCTTC.

This rearrangement joins TRBV24-1 to TRBJ1-5; no clear D. In germline, CDR1 is KGHDR, CDR2 SFDVKD. The V and J ends lost 6 bases and 1 base respectively, with 18 bases between them. The CDR3 length is 17 residues. CDR3 in DNA: TGTGCCACCAGTTCGTCGGCAGGTCCATGGAGCAATCAGCCCCAGCATTTT. This gives the protein CATSSSAGPWSNQPQHF.

The J gene is TRBJ1-3, the V gene TRBV7-6; TRBD1 aligns across 12 bases. CDR3 length: 17 amino acids. The V and J ends lost 1 base and 4 bases, in that order; junction bases with no gene match: 5. CDR1 SGHVS and CDR2 FNYEAQ come from the germline V gene. The CDR3 coding sequence is TGTGCCAGCAGCTTAGGGGGACAGGGGGCTTCCGGAAACACCATATATTTT. This sequence encodes CASSLGGQGASGNTIYF.

The chain links TRBV7-2 to TRBJ2-1; tentatively, D is TRBD2 (5 bases). The CDR3 extends over 15 amino acids. With 6 bases removed from V and 4 bases from J, the gap between germline ends came to 16 bases. The germline V gene has CDR1 SGHTA and CDR2 FQGNSA. The CDR3 DNA reads TGTGCCAGCAGGCCGGCTAGCTTAGATTACAATGAGCAGTTCTTC. Encoded protein: CASRPASLDYNEQFF.

A single count supports this clone. This chain links TRBV4-3 with TRBJ2-3, with 8 bases aligning to TRBD1. The V and J ends lost 3 bases and 4 bases, in that order; junction bases with no gene match: 6. The CDR3 is made up of 15 amino acids. From germline, CDR1 is LGHNA and CDR2 YSLEER. CDR3 residues: CASSHRTGPADTQYF. The CDR3 region has the DNA TGCGCCAGCAGCCATCGGACAGGGCCAGCAGATACGCAGTATTTT.

The chain couples TRBV7-2 to TRBJ1-5; no definite D call. V was trimmed by 6 bases and J by 5 bases, leaving 14 bases between them. This CDR3 contains 14 residues. Germline CDR1 reads SGHTA; CDR2 reads FQGNSA. The CDR3 region is CASSLESGDQPQHF. CDR3 nucleotides: TGTGCCAGCAGTCTGGAGTCCGGGGATCAGCCCCAGCATTTT.